The clone carrying this TCR beta chain appeared a single time. The record originates from a study of blood T cell repertoires in COVID-19. Across the study: PBMCs, B-cell-depleted T cells, or T cells provided the cDNA or gDNA that made up the material.

Per germline, CDR1 GTSNPN and CDR2 SVGIG (reference sequence). This CDR3 is built from 13 residues. V lost 3 bases and J lost 6, with 14 bases in between. TCRdb's copy holds only in-frame clones and misses some; the assay was immunoSEQ multiplex PCR. The sample records roughly 32,000 clones, 80% to 95% being singletons. Sequences were obtained from peripheral blood. The sequence was obtained from a man aged 65-85 years with active or convalescent COVID-19. The chain joins TRBV30 to TRBJ1-2; D not resolved. CDR3 sequence: CAWRDYGRDGYTF. CDR3 in DNA: TGTGCCTGGAGGGACTATGGGCGTGATGGCTACACCTTC.